This T cell receptor beta chain was observed in a study of T cells in Graves' hyperthyroidism and ophthalmopathy. Regarding the study as a whole: Ophthalmopathy was distinguished from stable hyperthyroidism by 13 V-J signatures. Most clonotypes expanded in thyroid above 0.001 were likewise present in blood.

Patients aged 18 to 65 had newly diagnosed hyperthyroidism lasting under 2 months. Diagnoses used clinical symptoms, serum thyroxine and TRAb, thyroid ultrasound and orbital computed tomography. About this clonotype: As yet, its antigen is unknown.

Trimming at V came to 6 bases and at J to 1 base, leaving 8 bases not matched to a gene. This CDR3 has 16 residues. Amplified regions were TCR beta CDR3 sequences from RNA transcripts. TCR CDR3 regions were first amplified by RT-PCR with HTBI primers. One entry per CDR3 protein results from TCRdb running MiXCR on the multiplex PCR reads. The sample includes hundreds of thousands of distinct CDR3 sequences, under 45% of them seen just once. V gene TRBV12-3 or TRBV12-4 combines with J gene TRBJ2-5; 10 nucleotides align to TRBD2. Sequencing was performed on blood. This TCR was sampled from a middle-aged woman with Graves' hyperthyroidism. DNA for the CDR3: TGTGCCAGCAGCCCCCTTGAGCGGGGGGGCCAAGAGACCCAGTACTTC. Its protein is CASSPLERGGQETQYF.